Listed here are 13 T cell receptor beta chains from one sample, sequenced in a study of cytomegalovirus exposure and HLA in healthy donors. Clones were read by immunoSEQ multiplex PCR, and TCRdb kept only the in-frame ones, dropping some. Of 150,000 to 200,000 clones in the sample, roughly 86% were seen once. The sequenced sample consisted of PBMCs. The origin of the receptors is a young man in good health and CMV-seropositive.

The rearrangement uses TRBV18 and TRBJ2-3; D gene unclear. V shed 6 bases and J shed 3 bases, with 10 bases lying between them. Germline V gene data show CDR1 as KGHSH and CDR2 as LQKENI. The CDR3 spans 13 residues. The CDR3 loop is CASSVDLTDTQYF. The CDR3 nucleotides are TGTGCCAGCTCCGTCGACTTAACAGATACGCAGTATTTT.

The chain couples TRBV9 to TRBJ2-2, with TRBD1 matching 10 bases. V lost 3 bases, J lost 5 bases, and 10 bases stayed unmatched. The CDR3 contains 17 residues. CDR1 is SGDLS, CDR2 YYNGEE, per germline. The CDR3 DNA reads TGTGCCAGCAGCGGGACAGGGGGGCCCTTTGGGACCGGGGAGCTGTTTTTT. This translates into CASSGTGGPFGTGELFF.

The V and J genes are TRBV30 and TRBJ1-1, with a weak D call TRBD1 (6 bases). The CDR3 spans 15 residues. V was clipped by 6 bases and J by 1 base, with 18 bases between them. Germline lookup yields CDR1 GTSNPN and CDR2 SVGIG (reference sequence). The CDR3 coding sequence is TGTGCCTGCCCTGGGGGCGGGGGCACGAACACTGAAGCTTTCTTT. It specifies CACPGGGGTNTEAFF.

This chain connects TRBV6-5 to TRBJ1-2, with 9 bases lining up with TRBD1. CDR1 MNHEY and CDR2 SVGAGI come from the germline V gene. The CDR3 runs to 12 residues. J gave up 8 bases and V 6 bases, and 4 bases lay outside the gene matches. The CDR3, as DNA: TGTGCCAGCAGGGGGACAGGGTACGGCTACACCTTC. This translates into CASRGTGYGYTF.

This sequence joins TRBV27 and TRBJ2-2; weak D call: TRBD1 (5 bases). CDR3 length equals 13 residues. Germline V gene lookup returns CDR1 MNHEY and CDR2 SMNVEV (reference sequence). The V end lost 7 bases, the J end lost 6 bases, and 12 bases lay between the germline ends. The CDR3 protein is CASKGMAAGELFF. CDR3 in DNA: TGTGCCAGCAAGGGGATGGCGGCCGGGGAGCTGTTTTTT.

The chain is built from TRBV7-2 and TRBJ1-5, with D hard to call. This CDR3 contains 15 residues. The germline V gene encodes CDR1 SGHTA and CDR2 FQGNSA. The V and J ends lost 5 bases and 0 bases respectively, with 11 bases between them. DNA of the CDR3: TGTGCCAGCAGCCCCCGGAGCATTAGCAATCAGCCCCAGCATTTT. It translates to CASSPRSISNQPQHF.

This chain connects TRBV7-3 to TRBJ2-7; TRBD2 aligns across 12 bases. V dropped 2 bases and J dropped 5; count of bases not matched to a gene: 10. There are 17 residues in the CDR3. Germline lookup yields CDR1 SGHTA and CDR2 FQGTGA. CDR3 DNA: TGTGCCAGCAGCTTAGGGGGGCTAGCGGGAGGGCCCCACGAGCAGTACTTC. Amino acids: CASSLGGLAGGPHEQYF.

This sequence joins TRBV15 and TRBJ2-7; tentative D call: TRBD2 (5 bases). Germline V lookup: CDR1 LNHNV, CDR2 YYDKDF (reference sequence). V lost 1 base, J lost 3 bases, and 10 bases lay in between. The CDR3 covers 14 residues. This chain's CDR3 is CATSRGTPDYEQYF. The CDR3 bases are TGTGCCACCAGCAGAGGGACTCCTGACTACGAGCAGTACTTC.

The CDR3 here is CASSNPKPGQGSIPNIQYF. CDR3 nucleotides: TGTGCCAGCAGCAACCCGAAGCCGGGACAGGGAAGTATCCCAAACATTCAGTACTTC. The J gene is TRBJ2-4, the V gene TRBV21-1; the table names TRBD1, a call not compared with the DNA. TRBV21-1 is a pseudogene locus. The CDR3 runs 19 residues.

The J gene is TRBJ2-1, the V gene TRBV5-4, with 8 bases that match TRBD1. CDR3 length: 15 amino acids. Germline V lookup: CDR1 SGHNT, CDR2 YYREEE (reference sequence). Trimming took 4 bases from V and 6 from J; bases not matched to a gene: 9. The CDR3 is CASSATGVQVNEQFF. For the CDR3, the DNA is TGTGCCAGCAGCGCGACAGGGGTTCAGGTCAATGAGCAGTTCTTC.

Comments on this clone: Other DNA sequences from this sample encode an identical CDR3 as well. The genes are TRBV19 and TRBJ1-2, with TRBD1 as a possible D gene (5 bases). Germline V gene sequence: CDR1 LNHDA, CDR2 SQIVND (reference sequence). Trimming shortened V by 3 bases and J by 2 bases, and 7 bases separated the two germline ends. CDR3 size: 13 residues. CDR3 sequence (DNA): TGTGCCAGTAGTATGGGGGGGAACTATGGCTACACCTTC. Translation: CASSMGGNYGYTF.

CDR3 amino acids: CASSPTSTDTQYF. The CDR3 DNA is TGTGCCAGCAGCCCAACTAGCACAGATACGCAGTATTTT. The V call is TRBV4-2, the J call TRBJ2-3, with D hard to call. CDR3 length equals 13 residues. V was shortened by 4 bases and J by 0 bases, with 5 bases between the two germline ends. Germline CDR1 reads LGHNA; CDR2 reads YNFKEQ.

The chain recombines TRBV28 with TRBJ2-7, with D possibly being TRBD1 (6 bases). This CDR3 comprises 14 residues. V was pared by 2 bases and J by 5 bases, with 13 bases between. Germline V CDR1 and CDR2: MDHEN, SYDVKM. The CDR3 sequence: CASSLGQSADEQYF. The CDR3 DNA reads TGTGCCAGCAGTTTAGGACAGTCCGCAGACGAGCAGTACTTC.